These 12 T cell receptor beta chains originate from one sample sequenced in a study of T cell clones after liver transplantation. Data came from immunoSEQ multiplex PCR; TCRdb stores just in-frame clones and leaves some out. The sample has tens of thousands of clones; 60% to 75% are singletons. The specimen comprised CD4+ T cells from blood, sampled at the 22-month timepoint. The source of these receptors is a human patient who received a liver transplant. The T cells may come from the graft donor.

The CDR3 DNA follows: TGTGCCAGCAGCCAGCTCAGTCCGGGACAGGGTAGGGATACGCAGTATTTT. It yields the protein CASSQLSPGQGRDTQYF. The genes are TRBV7-9 and TRBJ2-3; 9 bases agree with TRBD1. CDR1 is SEHNR and CDR2 is FQNEAQ in the germline V gene (reference sequence). The CDR3 contains 17 residues. V lost 5 bases to trimming and J lost 6 bases; unmatched junction nucleotides: 15.

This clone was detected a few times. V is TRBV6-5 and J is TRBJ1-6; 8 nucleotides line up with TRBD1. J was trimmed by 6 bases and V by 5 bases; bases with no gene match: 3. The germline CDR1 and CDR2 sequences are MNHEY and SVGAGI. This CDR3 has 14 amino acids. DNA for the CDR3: TGTGCCAGCAGTCACGACAGGGGTAATTCACCCCTCCACTTT. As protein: CASSHDRGNSPLHF.

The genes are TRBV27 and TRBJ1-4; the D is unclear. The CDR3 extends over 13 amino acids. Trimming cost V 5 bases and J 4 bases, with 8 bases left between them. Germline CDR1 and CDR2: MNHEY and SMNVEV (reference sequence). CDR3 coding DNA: TGTGCCAGCAGTCCTCGGGTTAATGAAAAACTGTTTTTT. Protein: CASSPRVNEKLFF.

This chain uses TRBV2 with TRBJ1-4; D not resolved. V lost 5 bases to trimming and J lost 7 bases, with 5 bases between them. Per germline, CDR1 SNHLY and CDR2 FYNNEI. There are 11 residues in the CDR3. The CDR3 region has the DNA TGTGCCAGCAGTATCAGTGAAAAACTGTTTTTT. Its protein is CASSISEKLFF.

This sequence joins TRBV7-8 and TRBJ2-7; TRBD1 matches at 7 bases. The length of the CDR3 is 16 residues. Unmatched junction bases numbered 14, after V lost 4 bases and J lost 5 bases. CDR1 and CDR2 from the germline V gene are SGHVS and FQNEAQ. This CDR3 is CASSYALTGLANEQYF. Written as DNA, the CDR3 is TGTGCCAGCAGCTACGCCCTGACAGGGCTGGCTAACGAGCAGTACTTC.

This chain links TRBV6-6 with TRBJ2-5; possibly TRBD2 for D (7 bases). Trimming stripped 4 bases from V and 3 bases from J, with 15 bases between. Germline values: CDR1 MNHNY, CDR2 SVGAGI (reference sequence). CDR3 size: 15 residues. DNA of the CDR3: TGTGCCAGCAGTTGGAGGGGGGGCGGGAAAGAGACCCAGTACTTC. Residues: CASSWRGGGKETQYF.

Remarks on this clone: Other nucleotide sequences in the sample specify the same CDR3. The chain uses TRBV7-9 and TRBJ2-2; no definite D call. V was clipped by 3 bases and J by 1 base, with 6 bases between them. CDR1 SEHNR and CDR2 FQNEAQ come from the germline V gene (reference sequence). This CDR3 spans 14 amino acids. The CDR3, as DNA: TGTGCCAGCAGCTTCGGTCAGAACACCGGGGAGCTGTTTTTT. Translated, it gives CASSFGQNTGELFF.

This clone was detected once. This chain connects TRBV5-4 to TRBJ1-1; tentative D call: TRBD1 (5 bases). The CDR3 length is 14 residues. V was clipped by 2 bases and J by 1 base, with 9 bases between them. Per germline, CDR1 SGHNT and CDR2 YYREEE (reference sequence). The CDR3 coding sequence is TGTGCCAGCAGCTTTGACAGATCGAACACTGAAGCTTTCTTT. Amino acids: CASSFDRSNTEAFF.

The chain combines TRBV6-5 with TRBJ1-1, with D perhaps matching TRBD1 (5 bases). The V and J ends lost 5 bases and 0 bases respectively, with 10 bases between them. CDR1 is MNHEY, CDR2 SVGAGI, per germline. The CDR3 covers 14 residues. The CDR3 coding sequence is TGTGCCAGCAGTCAAGGGACCGTGAACACTGAAGCTTTCTTT. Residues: CASSQGTVNTEAFF.

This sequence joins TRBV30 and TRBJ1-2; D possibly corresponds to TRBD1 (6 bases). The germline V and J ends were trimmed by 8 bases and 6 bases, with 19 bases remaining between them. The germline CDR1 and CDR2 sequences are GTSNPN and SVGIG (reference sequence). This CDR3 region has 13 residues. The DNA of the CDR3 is TGTGCCGCTGCAGGACAGAGCCTCGATGGCTACACCTTC. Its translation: CAAAGQSLDGYTF.

As DNA, the CDR3 is TGTGCCAGCAGCTTATTCCCGGGACAGAATAACTATGGCTACACCTTC. Translation: CASSLFPGQNNYGYTF. J is TRBJ1-2 and V is TRBV5-4; TRBD1 matches 7 bases. The germline gives CDR1 SGHNT, CDR2 YYREEE (reference sequence). Unmatched junction bases numbered 8, after V lost 2 bases and J lost 1 base. The CDR3 spans 16 residues.

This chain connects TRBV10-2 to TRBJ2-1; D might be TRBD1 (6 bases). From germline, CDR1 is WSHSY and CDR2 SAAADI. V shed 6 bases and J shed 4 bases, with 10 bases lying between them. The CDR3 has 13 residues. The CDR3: CASRDSLYNEQFF. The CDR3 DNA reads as TGCGCCAGCAGGGACAGCCTTTACAATGAGCAGTTCTTC.